Each of the 3 T cell receptor beta chains below was sequenced from the same sample in a study of T cells after yellow fever vaccination. MiXCR, applied by TCRdb to the 5' RACE reads, yields one record per CDR3 protein. Of some 320,000 distinct CDR3 sequences in the sample, 8.5% to 10% were seen once. The specimen was PBMCs, collected on the day of the first yellow fever vaccination. Receptor source: a man aged 18-30 years who received the YFV17D yellow fever vaccine.

This clonotype occurred many times. This chain connects TRBV5-1 to TRBJ1-1; tentatively, D is TRBD1 (5 bases). The CDR3 contains 14 residues. Trimming cost V 4 bases and J 4 bases, with 14 bases left between them. Germline V CDR1 and CDR2: SGHRS, YFSETQ. CDR3 amino acids: CASSSNPGSTEAFF. The CDR3 DNA is TGCGCCAGCAGCAGTAACCCAGGGTCCACTGAAGCTTTCTTT.

The chain combines TRBV18 with TRBJ2-7, with a tentative D call TRBD1 (6 bases). Looked up from germline, CDR1 is KGHSH and CDR2 is LQKENI. This CDR3 is built from 14 residues. V lost 3 bases and J lost 0, with 9 bases in between. DNA of the CDR3: TGTGCCAGCTCACCCCGGGACACCTCCTACGAGCAGTACGTC. This translates into CASSPRDTSYEQYV.

This clonotype was observed a handful of times. The chain employs TRBV7-9 and TRBJ1-1; D is undetermined. V dropped 4 bases and J dropped 4 bases, with 16 bases sitting between them. The CDR3 contains 15 residues. Germline-derived CDR1 and CDR2 are SEHNR and FQNEAQ (reference sequence). The CDR3: CASSYFSTPPTEAFF. The CDR3 DNA reads TGTGCCAGCAGCTACTTTTCTACTCCTCCCACTGAAGCTTTCTTT.